The 21 T cell receptor beta chains in this list originate from one sample, sequenced in a study of response to subunit inactivated influenza vaccine (dated 2018 in TCRdb). Libraries came from RT-PCR. Data came from an Illumina HiSeq 2500. TCRdb reprocessed the public reads (quality trimming at Q25 with fastp, clone calling with MiXCR) and kept in-frame beta chains. Merged by CDR3 protein, the rows form single entries marked with the most common genes and DNA. The sample includes around 200,000 distinct CDR3 sequences, with 9.2% observed a single time. The ten top clones hold approximately 11% of the sample. The source material was non-naive T cells sorted from PBMCs, sampled on the day of vaccination. The cell subset or site label, read with the paper, signifies: memory T cell fraction. The source is a man aged 50-59 years who received an inactivated influenza vaccine. Donor details come from another sample of the same person, matched by shared clones.

This clonotype was picked up a small number of times. V and J are TRBV5-4 and TRBJ2-7; 9 bases match TRBD2. CDR3 length: 15 amino acids. The ends lost 5 bases at V and 4 bases at J; junction bases unmatched: 10. Germline CDR1 and CDR2: SGHNT and YYREEE (reference sequence). CDR3 nucleotides: TGTGCCAGCAGACAAAATAGCGGGGGCCCTTACGAGCAGTACTTC. Translating gives CASRQNSGGPYEQYF.

The sample holds many counts of this clonotype. The V call is TRBV18, the J call TRBJ2-3; D unresolved. V was shortened by 2 bases and J by 2 bases, with 17 bases between the two germline ends. Germline values: CDR1 KGHSH, CDR2 LQKENI. The length of the CDR3 is 17 residues. The CDR3 sequence: CASSPGFRPINTDTQYF. As DNA, the CDR3 is TGTGCCAGCTCACCAGGATTCAGACCCATCAACACAGATACGCAGTATTTT. Using reference TRBV18 and TRBJ2-3 for the parts outside the CDR3, the full variable domain is NAGVMQNPRHLVRRRGQEARLRCSPMKGHSHVYWYRQLPEEGLKFMVYLQKENIIDESGMPKERFSAEFPKEGPSILRIQQVVRGDSAAYFCASSPGFRPINTDTQYFGPGTRLTVL.

J is TRBJ2-1 and V is TRBV7-2, with 12 bases lining up with TRBD2. The J segment lost 2 bases and the V segment lost 1 base, leaving 3 bases of the junction unmatched. This CDR3 is 17 amino acids long. The V gene's germline CDR1 is SGHTA and CDR2 FQGNSA. Here the CDR3 reads CASSLGLAGGPYNEQFF. CDR3 DNA sequence: TGTGCCAGCAGCTTAGGGCTAGCGGGAGGGCCCTACAATGAGCAGTTCTTC.

This clonotype was seen ten or more times. The V and J genes are TRBV6-1 and TRBJ2-1, with TRBD2 as a possible D gene (6 bases). CDR1 and CDR2 from the germline V gene are MNHNS and SASEGT. Deletions cut 7 bases from V and 5 bases from J, with 18 bases between. The CDR3 has 15 amino acids. The CDR3 coding sequence is TGTGCCAGCAAGCGTCCGGGACTTCCTGACAATGAGCAGTTCTTC. Its protein is CASKRPGLPDNEQFF.

This clonotype was detected many times. The chain has TRBV28 and TRBJ2-1, with D unclear. This CDR3 has 15 amino acids. Germline CDR1 is MDHEN and CDR2 is SYDVKM. Deletions cut 4 bases from V and 1 base from J, with 11 bases between. The CDR3 DNA reads TGTGCCAGCAGTTGGGAACTACCGTCCTACAATGAGCAGTTCTTC. This gives the protein CASSWELPSYNEQFF.

V and J are TRBV6-1 and TRBJ2-2; D ambiguous. This CDR3 has 15 residues. With 0 bases removed from V and 6 bases from J, the gap between germline ends came to 11 bases. The germline CDR1 and CDR2 sequences are MNHNS and SASEGT. CDR3 sequence reads: CASSEALGISGELFF. The CDR3 nucleotides are TGTGCCAGCAGTGAAGCGCTAGGAATATCCGGGGAGCTGTTTTTT.

The V and J genes are TRBV20-1 and TRBJ2-2, with D possibly called TRBD1 or TRBD2 (5 bases each). The germline V gene has CDR1 DFQATT and CDR2 SNEGSKA (reference sequence). The CDR3 sequence is 13 residues long. V was trimmed by 6 bases and J by 6 bases, leaving 14 bases between them. CDR3 DNA sequence: TGCAGTGCCTTCGGGGACGGGCCCGGGGAGCTGTTTTTT. Translated, it gives CSAFGDGPGELFF.

J is TRBJ2-1 and V is TRBV20-1; possible D gene TRBD1, 6 bases. Germline loops: CDR1 DFQATT, CDR2 SNEGSKA (reference sequence). The CDR3 length is 12 residues. Trimming shortened V by 3 bases and J by 8 bases, and 11 bases separated the two germline ends. CDR3 bases: TGCAGTGCTAGTGAACAGGGTGATGAGCAGTTCTTC. Protein product: CSASEQGDEQFF.

V and J are TRBV7-9 and TRBJ2-3, with TRBD2 as a possible D gene (5 bases). V was cut by 1 base and J by 2 bases, with 13 bases left in between. This CDR3 is 16 amino acids long. CDR1 and CDR2 (germline): SEHNR, FQNEAQ (reference sequence). The CDR3 DNA is TGTGCCAGCAGCTTAGGTCCGGGAAAGGACACAGATACGCAGTATTTT. Amino acid sequence: CASSLGPGKDTDTQYF.

This clonotype was observed a handful of times. The chain is built from TRBV12-3 or TRBV12-4 and TRBJ2-4; 7 nucleotides match TRBD1. This CDR3 contains 15 residues. J was trimmed by 3 bases and V by 1 base; bases with no gene match: 3. CDR3 residues: CASSLGWDSKNIQYF. CDR3 bases: TGTGCCAGCAGTTTAGGTTGGGACAGCAAAAACATTCAGTACTTC.

In its sample, this clonotype was seen many times. V is TRBV6-5 and J is TRBJ2-3; D is possibly TRBD2 (6 bases). The V gene lost 0 bases and the J gene lost 3 bases, with 13 bases spanning the gap. Germline-derived CDR1 and CDR2 are MNHEY and SVGAGI. The CDR3 runs 16 residues. The CDR3 sequence: CASSYSTGVKTDTQYF. CDR3 DNA: TGTGCCAGCAGTTACTCGACGGGGGTAAAGACAGATACGCAGTATTTT.

This clonotype was recorded at least ten times. The chain couples TRBV5-8 to TRBJ1-2; 7 positions match TRBD1. Germline assignment: CDR1 SGHTS and CDR2 YDEGEE. J gave up 1 base and V 6 bases, and 6 bases lay outside the gene matches. The CDR3 is 14 amino acids. The DNA for the CDR3 is TGTGCCAGCACCCAGGGGGGATTTAACTATGGCTACACCTTC. This codes for CASTQGGFNYGYTF.

The chain uses TRBV20-1 and TRBJ2-3; possibly TRBD1 for D (5 bases). This CDR3 spans 13 amino acids. The germline CDR1 and CDR2 sequences are DFQATT and SNEGSKA (reference sequence). V lost 2 bases, J lost 3 bases, and 9 bases lay in between. The CDR3 DNA is TGCAGTGCTAGACAGGGTTTAACAGATACGCAGTATTTT. It encodes CSARQGLTDTQYF.

The gene calls are TRBV5-5 and TRBJ2-3; the match to TRBD2 covers 7 bases. The CDR3 is 16 residues long. In germline, CDR1 is SGHKS, CDR2 YYEKEE (reference sequence). V gave up 4 bases and J gave up 1 base; unmatched junction bases: 9. Written as DNA, the CDR3 is TGTGCCAGCAGCCTTGAGGCTAGCGGACGCACAGATACGCAGTATTTT. It yields the protein CASSLEASGRTDTQYF.

This clonotype showed up many times. The CDR3 DNA reads TGTGCCACCGGAGCGGGATTCTACAATGAGCAGTTCTTC. Translated: CATGAGFYNEQFF. This chain connects TRBV15 to TRBJ2-1; TRBD2 aligns across 7 bases. Germline CDR1 is LNHNV and CDR2 is YYDKDF (reference sequence). CDR3 length: 13 amino acids. Trimming removed 8 bases from V and 3 bases from J; junction bases left unmatched: 4.

This clonotype was detected only a few times. V is TRBV28 and J is TRBJ2-1; the D is unclear. V was pared by 6 bases and J by 7 bases, with 13 bases between. Germline CDR1 reads MDHEN; CDR2 reads SYDVKM. The CDR3 is 13 residues long. The CDR3 is CASSLLGSNEQFF. CDR3 nucleotide sequence: TGTGCCAGCAGCCTGCTTGGTAGTAATGAGCAGTTCTTC.

This clonotype was detected many times. The chain combines TRBV11-2 with TRBJ2-7, with 8 bases fitting TRBD1. Losses at the gene ends were 4 bases for V and 3 bases for J; bases not matched to a gene: 8. The CDR3 totals 15 residues. Germline CDR1 SGHAT, CDR2 FQNNGV. The CDR3 sequence is CASSSIRGRFYEQYF. CDR3 nucleotides: TGTGCCAGCAGCTCGATCAGGGGGCGATTCTACGAGCAGTACTTC.

This clonotype was recorded many times. V is TRBV5-1 and J is TRBJ2-3, with 13 nucleotides matching TRBD2. The CDR3 covers 16 residues. Trimming cost V 3 bases and J 2 bases; bases outside gene matches: 3. The germline CDR1 and CDR2 sequences are SGHRS and YFSETQ. This CDR3 is CASSSGTSGDTDTQYF. The DNA for the CDR3 is TGCGCCAGCAGCTCTGGGACTAGCGGGGACACAGATACGCAGTATTTT.

This CDR3 is CASSPGVQETQYF. As DNA, the CDR3 is TGTGCCAGCTCACCAGGGGTTCAAGAGACCCAGTACTTC. The V call is TRBV18, the J call TRBJ2-5; D gene ambiguous. V lost 2 bases and J 2 bases, leaving 6 bases between the germline ends. Germline lookup yields CDR1 KGHSH and CDR2 LQKENI. The CDR3 spans 13 residues.

This clonotype was seen a few times. The gene calls are TRBV9 and TRBJ2-3; 12 bases align to TRBD2. Trimming took 4 bases from V and 6 from J; bases not matched to a gene: 9. CDR1 and CDR2 (germline): SGDLS, YYNGEE. This CDR3 spans 16 amino acids. Written as DNA, the CDR3 is TGTGCCAGCAGCCCTTTTCGGACTAGCGGGGTGGATACGCAGTATTTT. This encodes CASSPFRTSGVDTQYF.

The chain links TRBV20-1 to TRBJ2-3; D call uncertain. The CDR3 is 13 amino acids. Trimming shortened V by 5 bases and J by 2 bases, and 11 bases separated the two germline ends. The V gene's germline CDR1 is DFQATT and CDR2 SNEGSKA (reference sequence). The CDR3 nucleotides read TGCAGTGCTCCCCTTAAGACCACAGATACGCAGTATTTT. Protein: CSAPLKTTDTQYF.